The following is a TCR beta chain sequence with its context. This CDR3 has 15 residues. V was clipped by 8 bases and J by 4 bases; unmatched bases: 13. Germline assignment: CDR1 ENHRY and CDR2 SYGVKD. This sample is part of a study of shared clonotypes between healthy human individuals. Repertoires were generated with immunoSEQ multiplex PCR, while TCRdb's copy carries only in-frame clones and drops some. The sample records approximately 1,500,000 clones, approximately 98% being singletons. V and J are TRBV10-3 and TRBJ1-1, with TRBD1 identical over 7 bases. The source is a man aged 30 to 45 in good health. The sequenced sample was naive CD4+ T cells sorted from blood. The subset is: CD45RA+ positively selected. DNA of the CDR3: TGTGCCATCGGTGGGATACAGGGGATTAGCACTGAAGCTTTCTTT. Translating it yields CAIGGIQGISTEAFF.